Below, 15 T cell receptor beta chains from the same sample are listed, as sequenced in a study of shared clonotypes between healthy human individuals. Produced via immunoSEQ multiplex PCR; TCRdb's table is partial and in-frame only. The sample includes fewer than 850,000 clones, 96% of them seen just once. Naive CD8 cells, CD45RO-negative and positively selected for CCR7, excluded terminally differentiated effector memory CD45RA+ cells. The sequenced sample was naive CD8+ T cells sorted from blood. The receptors were gathered from a man younger than 45 in good health.

This chain links TRBV7-9 with TRBJ2-5, with D uncertain. CDR1 is SEHNR and CDR2 is FQNEAQ in the germline V gene (reference sequence). This CDR3 has 16 residues. V was cut by 4 bases and J by 2 bases, with 17 bases left in between. The CDR3 coding sequence is TGTGCCAGCAGCTCGCGGAAACTCGCGATGCAAGAGACCCAGTACTTC. It translates to CASSSRKLAMQETQYF.

The chain recombines TRBV5-6 with TRBJ1-4; 7 bases agree with TRBD1. V gave up 4 bases and J gave up 2 bases; unmatched junction bases: 14. CDR1 and CDR2 from the germline V gene are SGHDT and YYEEEE. This CDR3 has 18 residues. The CDR3 protein is CASSLMTGTTPTNEKLFF. The CDR3 region has the DNA TGTGCCAGCAGCCTAATGACAGGGACAACGCCCACTAATGAAAAACTGTTTTTT.

The chain has TRBV4-1 and TRBJ2-2; TRBD1 is a possible D gene (6 bases). Trimming pared 4 bases from V and 12 bases from J, leaving 18 bases between. CDR1 and CDR2 (germline): MGHRA, YSYEKL. This CDR3 is built from 14 residues. The DNA of the CDR3 is TGCGCCAGCAGCCTCCGGGACACCACTGCCCAGCTGTTTTTT. Translated: CASSLRDTTAQLFF.

The gene calls are TRBV25-1 and TRBJ2-1, with 8 bases fitting TRBD2. This CDR3 spans 14 amino acids. V trimming: 3 bases; J trimming: 6 bases; junction bases outside the gene matches: 4. Germline V gene sequence: CDR1 MGHDK, CDR2 SYGVNS. The CDR3 DNA sequence: TGTGCCAGCAGTGACCCGGGAGGGGGCAATGAGCAGTTCTTC. This codes for CASSDPGGGNEQFF.

The rearrangement uses TRBV27 and TRBJ2-7; 12 nucleotides line up with TRBD2. J was trimmed by 2 bases and V by 7 bases; bases with no gene match: 6. In germline, CDR1 is MNHEY, CDR2 SMNVEV (reference sequence). This CDR3 contains 15 residues. CDR3 sequence reads: CASTGLAGGAYEQYF. In nucleotides, the CDR3 is TGTGCCAGCACAGGGCTAGCGGGAGGGGCCTACGAGCAGTACTTC.

This clone was recorded only once. This chain uses TRBV7-9 with TRBJ2-7, with no clear D. Germline CDR1 SEHNR, CDR2 FQNEAQ (reference sequence). V lost 5 bases to trimming and J lost 3 bases, with 8 bases between them. The CDR3 consists of 12 residues. Here the CDR3 DNA reads TGTGCCAGCAGCATCAGGAACTACGAGCAGTACTTC. It specifies CASSIRNYEQYF.

This clone has more than one count but fewer than ten. The chain uses TRBV27 and TRBJ2-7, with D perhaps assigned TRBD1 or TRBD2 (5 bases each). This CDR3 is built from 14 residues. V was pared by 3 bases and J by 1 base, with 10 bases between. CDR1 is MNHEY and CDR2 is SMNVEV in the germline V gene (reference sequence). CDR3 residues: CASSFLGESYEQYF. CDR3 nucleotides: TGTGCCAGCAGTTTTTTGGGGGAGTCCTACGAGCAGTACTTC.

J is TRBJ2-3 and V is TRBV6-6; possibly TRBD2 for D (6 bases). The CDR3 consists of 12 residues. V was pared by 7 bases and J by 5 bases, with 10 bases between. Per germline, CDR1 MNHNY and CDR2 SVGAGI (reference sequence). The CDR3 sequence is CASTQGGDTQYF. The CDR3 bases are TGTGCCAGCACCCAGGGAGGAGATACGCAGTATTTT.

This clone showed up just once. V is TRBV27 and J is TRBJ2-1, with 9 positions matching TRBD2. V gave up 5 bases and J gave up 10 bases; unmatched junction bases: 9. Per germline, CDR1 MNHEY and CDR2 SMNVEV (reference sequence). This CDR3 is built from 14 residues. This chain's CDR3 is CASSHASGAREQFF. CDR3 nucleotides: TGTGCCAGCAGTCACGCTAGCGGGGCTAGAGAGCAGTTCTTC.

CDR3 coding DNA: TGTGCCAGCAGCTCGGGGGGAGGGAACTATGGCTACACCTTC. This gives the protein CASSSGGGNYGYTF. The chain employs TRBV7-9 and TRBJ1-2, with TRBD1 as a possible D gene (5 bases). Germline V gene sequence: CDR1 SEHNR, CDR2 FQNEAQ (reference sequence). The CDR3 has 14 amino acids. Between the trimmed V and J ends, which lost 4 bases and 2 bases, there was a span of 11 bases.

J is TRBJ2-2 and V is TRBV28, with 10 nucleotides matching TRBD2. There are 15 residues in the CDR3. Germline V lookup: CDR1 MDHEN, CDR2 SYDVKM. The V segment lost 6 bases and the J segment 3 bases; nucleotides outside the gene matches: 4. CDR3 sequence: CASSALAGDTGELFF. In DNA, the CDR3 is TGTGCCAGCAGCGCCCTAGCGGGGGACACCGGGGAGCTGTTTTTT.

This chain joins TRBV7-9 and TRBJ1-1, with 7 bases matching TRBD1. The CDR3 contains 13 residues. CDR1 and CDR2 from the germline V gene are SEHNR and FQNEAQ (reference sequence). The V and J ends lost 8 bases and 0 bases, in that order; junction bases with no gene match: 3. The CDR3 protein is CASWDSMNTEAFF. In DNA form, the CDR3 reads TGTGCCAGCTGGGACAGCATGAACACTGAAGCTTTCTTT.

V and J are TRBV6-1 and TRBJ2-4; possible D gene TRBD2, 5 bases. The V and J ends lost 5 bases and 0 bases respectively, with 11 bases between them. CDR1 is MNHNS and CDR2 is SASEGT in the germline V gene. The CDR3 is 15 residues long. CDR3 DNA sequence: TGTGCCAGCAGTAGCCCAGGACTAGCCAAAAACATTCAGTACTTC. Amino acids: CASSSPGLAKNIQYF.

The chain employs TRBV6-4 and TRBJ1-3, with a tentative D call TRBD1 (5 bases). V was clipped by 2 bases and J by 0 bases, with 8 bases between them. The CDR3 is made up of 15 amino acids. Germline values: CDR1 MRHNA, CDR2 SNTAGT. In DNA, the CDR3 is TGTGCCAGCAGTGACAGGACATACTCTGGAAACACCATATATTTT. It yields the protein CASSDRTYSGNTIYF.

This sequence joins TRBV7-9 and TRBJ2-7; 11 bases line up with TRBD2. This CDR3 spans 15 amino acids. Germline CDR1 and CDR2: SEHNR and FQNEAQ (reference sequence). V was pared by 5 bases and J by 7 bases, with 10 bases of the junction left unmatched. CDR3 protein: CASSQTTSGRFEQYF. The CDR3 bases are TGTGCCAGCAGCCAAACAACTAGCGGGAGATTTGAGCAGTACTTC.